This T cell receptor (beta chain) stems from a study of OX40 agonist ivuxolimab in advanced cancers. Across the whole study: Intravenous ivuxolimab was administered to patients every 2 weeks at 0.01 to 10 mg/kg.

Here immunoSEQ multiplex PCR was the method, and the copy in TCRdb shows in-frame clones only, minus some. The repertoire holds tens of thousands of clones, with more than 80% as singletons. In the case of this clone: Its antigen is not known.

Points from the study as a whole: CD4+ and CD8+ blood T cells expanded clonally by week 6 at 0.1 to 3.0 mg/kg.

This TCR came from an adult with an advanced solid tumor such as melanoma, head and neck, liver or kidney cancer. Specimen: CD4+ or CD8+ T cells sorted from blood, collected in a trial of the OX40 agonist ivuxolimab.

CDR3 sequence: CASADNYGYTF. Written as DNA, the CDR3 is TGTGCCAGCGCCGATAACTATGGCTACACCTTC. V and J are TRBV28 and TRBJ1-2; D call uncertain. This CDR3 has 11 residues. Trimming removed 8 bases from V and 1 base from J, with 5 bases in between. CDR1 is MDHEN and CDR2 is SYDVKM in the germline V gene.